What follows are 19 T cell receptor beta chains derived from one specimen sequenced in a study of cytomegalovirus exposure and HLA in healthy donors. The primer mix had 60 Vbeta and 13 Jbeta primers. Assay: immunoSEQ multiplex PCR; the TCRdb copy retains only in-frame clones and omits some. Of roughly 160,000 clones listed, less than 80% are singletons. Specimen: PBMCs. The receptors were gathered from a man aged 40-49 years in good health and CMV-seronegative.

This clone was counted only a few times. The J gene is TRBJ2-1, the V gene TRBV19; 12 bases fit TRBD2. The CDR3 sequence is 15 residues long. V trimming: 6 bases; J trimming: 6 bases; junction bases outside the gene matches: 6. The germline V gene encodes CDR1 LNHDA and CDR2 SQIVND (reference sequence). The CDR3 sequence is CASRSLAGGFNEQFF. As DNA, the CDR3 is TGTGCCAGTAGGTCACTAGCGGGAGGATTCAATGAGCAGTTCTTC.

V is TRBV19 and J is TRBJ2-5; 7 nucleotides agree with TRBD1. The assigned J gene may be wrong: the sequence end matches TRBJ2-7 better. The CDR3 loop spans 15 amino acids. Germline CDR1 and CDR2: LNHDA and SQIVND (reference sequence). CDR3 protein: CASRSQGDPSYEQYF. Here the CDR3 DNA reads TGTGCCAGTAGGTCCCAGGGGGATCCCTCCTACGAGCAGTACTTC.

This chain connects TRBV7-9 to TRBJ2-3; 7 positions match TRBD2. The J segment lost 3 bases and the V segment lost 4 bases, leaving 7 bases of the junction unmatched. The germline gives CDR1 SEHNR, CDR2 FQNEAQ (reference sequence). The length of the CDR3 is 15 residues. For the CDR3, the DNA is TGTGCCAGCAGCTATCCCGGCGGGAGTACAGATACGCAGTATTTT. Its translation is CASSYPGGSTDTQYF.

This clone was recorded a few times. The rearrangement joins TRBV9 to TRBJ2-7; D is ambiguous. There are 12 residues in the CDR3. The V gene lost 3 bases and the J gene lost 6 bases, with 10 bases spanning the gap. Germline V gene data show CDR1 as SGDLS and CDR2 as YYNGEE. CDR3 nucleotides: TGTGCCAGCAGCGCCCCTAGTGGCGAGCAGTACTTC. Translating gives CASSAPSGEQYF.

This clone came up once. This chain uses TRBV6-1 with TRBJ2-3, with 9 positions matching TRBD1. Germline V gene sequence: CDR1 MNHNS, CDR2 SASEGT. V was clipped by 6 bases and J by 3 bases; unmatched bases: 4. This CDR3 contains 14 residues. The CDR3 DNA reads TGTGCCAGCAGGAGAGGACAGGGGACAGATACGCAGTATTTT. Its translation: CASRRGQGTDTQYF.

This clone was counted only a few times. This sequence joins TRBV11-3 and TRBJ2-1; 14 nucleotides agree with TRBD2. J was trimmed by 9 bases and V by 1 base; bases with no gene match: 2. This CDR3 has 15 residues. The germline V gene has CDR1 SGHNT and CDR2 YENEEA. The CDR3 coding sequence is TGTGCCAGCAGCTTAGGACTAGCGGGAGGGGTTGAGCAGTTCTTC. It codes for CASSLGLAGGVEQFF.

The chain links TRBV29-1 to TRBJ2-3; possibly TRBD2 for D (6 bases). The V gene's germline CDR1 is SQVTM and CDR2 ANQGSEA. The CDR3 consists of 13 residues. Trimming pared 1 base from V and 10 bases from J, leaving 15 bases between. CDR3 residues: CSVEAQPGESQYF. The DNA of the CDR3 is TGCAGCGTTGAAGCTCAACCGGGGGAGTCGCAGTATTTT.

This clone was seen a few times. This rearrangement joins TRBV28 to TRBJ2-3, with 7 positions matching TRBD1. The junction had 8 bases not matched to a gene; V was cut back by 8 bases and J by 3 bases. Germline values: CDR1 MDHEN, CDR2 SYDVKM. The CDR3 spans 14 residues. The CDR3 loop is CASSTGSVTDTQYF. CDR3 bases: TGTGCCAGCTCGACAGGGTCTGTTACAGATACGCAGTATTTT.

The gene calls are TRBV14 and TRBJ2-5, with D tentatively TRBD1 (5 bases). V was shortened by 0 bases and J by 5 bases, with 13 bases between the two germline ends. The CDR3 length is 15 residues. Per the germline V gene, CDR1 is SGHDN and CDR2 is FVKESK. The CDR3 here is CASSQDWGRQETQYF. The CDR3 DNA follows: TGTGCCAGCAGCCAAGACTGGGGCAGGCAGGAGACCCAGTACTTC.

This chain uses TRBV7-9 with TRBJ2-1, with 11 bases that match TRBD2. The CDR3 sequence is 17 residues long. The germline gives CDR1 SEHNR, CDR2 FQNEAQ (reference sequence). V dropped 6 bases and J dropped 0; count of bases not matched to a gene: 7. CDR3 loop: CASRPGLAARSYNEQFF. The CDR3 DNA reads as TGTGCCAGCAGACCGGGACTAGCGGCCCGCTCCTACAATGAGCAGTTCTTC.

The chain links TRBV4-1 to TRBJ2-5; 7 positions agree with TRBD2. The J call could be wrong; TRBJ2-7 is a better fit for the DNA end. CDR3 length: 18 residues. CDR1 is MGHRA and CDR2 is YSYEKL in the germline V gene. Here the CDR3 reads CASSQDMSGGSNLYEQYF. CDR3 DNA: TGCGCCAGCAGCCAAGATATGTCCGGCGGGAGCAACCTCTACGAGCAGTACTTC.

The chain recombines TRBV6-5 with TRBJ1-2; TRBD1 agrees at 7 bases. Germline V gene sequence: CDR1 MNHEY, CDR2 SVGAGI. V was pared by 7 bases and J by 4 bases, with 12 bases of the junction left unmatched. The CDR3 is 15 residues long. This CDR3 reads CASIPGRTGVYGYTF. CDR3 in DNA: TGTGCCAGCATCCCAGGGAGAACAGGGGTCTATGGCTACACCTTC.

The genes are TRBV28 and TRBJ1-5, with a possible D match to TRBD1 (6 bases). Germline V gene sequence: CDR1 MDHEN, CDR2 SYDVKM. This CDR3 is 15 amino acids long. V was cut by 6 bases and J by 7 bases, with 19 bases left in between. The CDR3 region has the DNA TGTGCCAGCAGCCCCTTCCCAGGGGCCAGGCAGCCCCAGCATTTT. This gives the protein CASSPFPGARQPQHF. Complete variable domain (other parts from reference TRBV28 and TRBJ1-5): DVKVTQSSRYLVKRTGEKVFLECVQDMDHENMFWYRQDPGLGLRLIYFSYDVKMKEKGDIPEGYSVSREKKERFSLILESASTNQTSMYLCASSPFPGARQPQHFGDGTRLSIL.

The chain has TRBV5-1 and TRBJ1-2; 12 bases fit TRBD1. The germline V gene encodes CDR1 SGHRS and CDR2 YFSETQ. This CDR3 comprises 14 residues. V gave up 4 bases and J gave up 7 bases; unmatched junction bases: 5. CDR3 in amino acids: CASSQEGQGAGYTF. For the CDR3, the DNA is TGCGCCAGCAGCCAAGAGGGACAGGGGGCTGGCTACACCTTC.

The chain links TRBV19 to TRBJ2-5; 11 bases line up with TRBD2. The V gene's germline CDR1 is LNHDA and CDR2 SQIVND (reference sequence). J lost 2 bases, V lost 1 base, and 9 bases had no gene match. The CDR3 totals 18 residues. The CDR3 bases are TGTGCCAGTAGTATAGGGCTAGCGGGAGGAGGGGGACAAGAGACCCAGTACTTC. Translating it yields CASSIGLAGGGGQETQYF.

The gene calls are TRBV28 and TRBJ2-3; maybe TRBD2 (6 bases). CDR1 and CDR2 (germline): MDHEN, SYDVKM. V lost 8 bases and J lost 2, with 17 bases in between. The CDR3 sequence is 15 residues long. For the CDR3, the DNA is TGTGCCAGCTCTCAAAGCGGGCGAACCACAGATACGCAGTATTTT. Amino acids: CASSQSGRTTDTQYF.

This clone occurred a few times. The gene calls are TRBV7-2 and TRBJ2-5, with D possibly TRBD1 on 6 matching bases. Germline values: CDR1 SGHTA, CDR2 FQGNSA. Deletions cut 4 bases from V and 0 bases from J, with 12 bases between. The CDR3 spans 15 residues. The CDR3 here is CASSSTGTYQETQYF. For the CDR3, the DNA is TGTGCCAGCAGCTCCACCGGGACATACCAAGAGACCCAGTACTTC.

The V gene is TRBV14, the J gene TRBJ2-7, with D perhaps matching TRBD2 (6 bases). This CDR3 has 13 amino acids. The germline gives CDR1 SGHDN, CDR2 FVKESK. Between the trimmed V and J ends, which lost 3 bases and 6 bases, there was a span of 12 bases. The CDR3 sequence: CASSQYSGSEQYF. CDR3 in DNA: TGTGCCAGCAGCCAGTATTCCGGGAGCGAGCAGTACTTC.

This chain joins TRBV18 and TRBJ1-3, with 10 bases identical to TRBD1. This CDR3 is 15 amino acids long. Unmatched junction bases numbered 3, after V lost 3 bases and J lost 4 bases. Germline-derived CDR1 and CDR2 are KGHSH and LQKENI. This CDR3 reads CASSPDRGTGNTIYF. DNA of the CDR3: TGTGCCAGCTCACCGGACAGGGGGACAGGAAACACCATATATTTT.